Listed below are T cell receptor beta chains from one sample, sequenced in a study of cytomegalovirus exposure and HLA in healthy donors. Libraries were prepared by immunoSEQ multiplex PCR; TCRdb keeps only in-frame clonotypes and omits some of them. The sample lists roughly 190,000 clones, 73% seen once, with about 2% in the top ten. Sequences were obtained from PBMCs. Source of these receptors: a woman aged 25 to 39 in good health and CMV-seronegative. CDR3s include the opening cysteine and the closing phenylalanine or tryptophan. Fields, in order: D gene, J gene, clone size, V gene, CDR3 DNA, CDR3 protein. D genes are given only for firm matches. Some rows have no size entry. The others give once, few or many, or a class for an expanded clone.

>TRBD1|TRBJ2-2|few|TRBV18
TGTGCCAGCTCACCTCCAACAGGGGTCGACACCGGGGAGCTGTTTTTT
CASSPPTGVDTGELFF
>NA|TRBJ2-5|NA|TRBV2
TGTGCCAGCAGTGAAGCGGTCAGGGATGGGACCCAGTACTTC
CASSEAVRDGTQYF
>TRBD1|TRBJ1-4|NA|TRBV27
TGTGCCAGCAGTCCCGGGACAGGGGAGCGAAAACTGTTTTTT
CASSPGTGERKLFF
>TRBD2|TRBJ2-2|once|TRBV5-1
TGCGCCAGCAGCTGGACTAGCGGGAGAGGCGGGGAGCTGTTTTTT
CASSWTSGRGGELFF
>NA|TRBJ2-7|NA|TRBV30
TGTGCCTGGAGTTCAGACTCCAACGGTTACTACGAGCAGTACTTC
CAWSSDSNGYYEQYF
>NA|TRBJ2-7|NA|TRBV7-3
TGTGCCAGCAGCTTAAGGTATGGGCTTTTGCTAAACTACGAGCAGTACTTC
CASSLRYGLLLNYEQYF
>NA|TRBJ2-7|NA|TRBV11-3
TGTGCCAGCAGTTTGGGACACTCCTACGAGCAGTACTTC
CASSLGHSYEQYF
>NA|TRBJ2-7|NA|TRBV27
TGTGCCAGCAGCGAAGGAAGGGGCTACGAGCAGTACTTC
CASSEGRGYEQYF
>NA|TRBJ1-1|NA|TRBV14
TGTGCCAGCAGCCCCGAGGGAGGACGGCTCGAAGCTTTCTTT
CASSPEGGRLEAFF
>TRBD1|TRBJ1-1|NA|TRBV11-3
TGTGCCAGCAGCCCAGGACAGGATTCCACTGAAGCTTTCTTT
CASSPGQDSTEAFF
>TRBD1|TRBJ2-5|NA|TRBV7-2
TGTGCCAGCGGCCGGGACAGGAAGTTTCAAGAGACCCAGTACTTC
CASGRDRKFQETQYF
>TRBD2|TRBJ2-1|NA|TRBV7-8
TGTGCCAGCAGCTTCGCAGCGGGGGGTAGTATATCCTACAATGAGCAGTTCTTC
CASSFAAGGSISYNEQFF
>NA|TRBJ2-7|NA|TRBV6-1
TGTGCCAGCCCCCCTCACCCAGGGGACGAGCAGTACTTC
CASPPHPGDEQYF
>TRBD1|TRBJ1-2|NA|TRBV5-4
TGTGCCAGCAGCTTGGGACAGGGGAACAACTATGGCTACACCTTC
CASSLGQGNNYGYTF
>NA|TRBJ2-7|NA|TRBV9
TGTGCCAGCAGCCCATTTTCGTCACGGGGAGTGGGCCGGCACGAGCAGTACTTC
CASSPFSSRGVGRHEQYF
>TRBD1|TRBJ1-2|few|TRBV5-4
TGTGCCAGCAGCTCCAGACAGGGGGCAAACTATGGCTACACCTTC
CASSSRQGANYGYTF
>NA|TRBJ1-1|NA|TRBV29-1
TGCAGCGTTGAATCAGGGACTGAAGCTTTCTTT
CSVESGTEAFF
>NA|TRBJ2-5|NA|TRBV29-1
TGCAGCGTTGTCGCAGGGGTGCAAGAGACCCAGTACTTC
CSVVAGVQETQYF
>NA|TRBJ2-7|few|TRBV6-1
TGTGCCAGCGGAGACGACTACGGATACGAGCAGTACTTC
CASGDDYGYEQYF